This TCR beta chain was sequenced during a study of blood T cell repertoires in COVID-19. Profiled with immunoSEQ multiplex PCR; TCRdb holds only in-frame clones, not every one. The sample shows 60,000 to 80,000 clones, 88% of them seen only once. Trimming took off 3 bases at V and 0 bases at J, with 6 bases between the two ends. Germline CDR1 and CDR2: SGHVS and FQNEAQ. This CDR3 is built from 14 residues. The rearrangement joins TRBV7-8 to TRBJ1-5; tentative D call: TRBD1 (6 bases). Sequenced input: peripheral blood. The source is a woman in her 70s with acute or convalescent COVID-19. CDR3 nucleotide sequence: TGTGCCAGCAGCTTGGACAGTAGCAATCAGCCCCAGCATTTT. This translates into CASSLDSSNQPQHF.